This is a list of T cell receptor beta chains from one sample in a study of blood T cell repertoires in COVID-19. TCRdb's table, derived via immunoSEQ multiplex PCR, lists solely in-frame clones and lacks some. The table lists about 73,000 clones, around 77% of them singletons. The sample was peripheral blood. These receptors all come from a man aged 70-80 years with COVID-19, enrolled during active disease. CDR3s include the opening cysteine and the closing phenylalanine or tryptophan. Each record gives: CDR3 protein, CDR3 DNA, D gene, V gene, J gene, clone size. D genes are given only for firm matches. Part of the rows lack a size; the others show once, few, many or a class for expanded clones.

CASSYSPGNTEAFF	TGTGCCAGCAGTTACTCGCCGGGGAACACTGAAGCTTTCTTT	NA	TRBV6-2/TRBV6-3	TRBJ1-1	NA
CASSLLRAGIRFF	TGTGCCAGCAGCTTACTGAGGGCAGGCATTCGGTTTTTT	NA	TRBV11-2	TRBJ1-4	NA
CASTTDTLPDGYTF	TGTGCCAGCACCACAGACACACTCCCAGATGGCTACACCTTC	NA	TRBV6-6	TRBJ1-2	few
CASSRPRGRASETQYF	TGTGCCAGCTCACGACCACGCGGGAGGGCCTCGGAGACCCAGTACTTC	TRBD2	TRBV18	TRBJ2-5	NA
CASSLVGVGAGGPHEQYF	TGTGCCAGCAGCTTAGTTGGGGTGGGAGCGGGAGGGCCGCACGAGCAGTACTTC	TRBD2	TRBV7-2	TRBJ2-7	NA
CASKASGTNTGELFF	TGTGCCAGCAAAGCTAGCGGGACGAACACCGGGGAGCTGTTTTTT	TRBD2	TRBV2	TRBJ2-2	NA
CASSLDRAPEAFF	TGTGCCAGCAGCTTAGACAGGGCCCCTGAAGCTTTCTTT	NA	TRBV7-9	TRBJ1-1	few
CASAGRGGEYTEAFF	TGCGCCAGCGCGGGTCGGGGTGGGGAGTACACTGAAGCTTTCTTT	NA	TRBV5-1	TRBJ1-1	few
CASSKDRDYGYTF	TGTGCCAGTAGTAAAGACAGGGATTATGGCTACACCTTC	TRBD1	TRBV19	TRBJ1-2	NA
CASSLRAGDYEQYF	TGTGCCAGCAGTCTGAGAGCGGGAGACTACGAGCAGTACTTC	TRBD2	TRBV27	TRBJ2-7	NA
CASSLGGYGYTF	TGTGCCAGCAGCTTAGGCGGCTATGGCTACACCTTC	NA	TRBV7-2	TRBJ1-2	once
CASSAPGQRFTDTQYF	TGTGCCAGCAGTGCGCCGGGACAGAGATTCACAGATACGCAGTATTTT	TRBD1	TRBV28	TRBJ2-3	NA
CASSLLSGVEQFF	TGCGCCAGCAGCTTGTTATCGGGAGTTGAGCAGTTCTTC	NA	TRBV5-1	TRBJ2-1	once
CASSFDVGGKGYTF	TGTGCCAGCAGCTTTGATGTGGGGGGGAAGGGCTACACCTTC	NA	TRBV7-2	TRBJ1-2	few
CASSEGGAPGELFF	TGTGCCAGCAGCGAGGGGGGGGCCCCCGGGGAGCTGTTTTTT	NA	TRBV7-9	TRBJ2-2	NA
CAISDSLSYCTF	TGTGCCATCAGTGACAGTCTTTCGTATTGCACCTTC	NA	TRBV10-3	TRBJ1-2	NA
CASSYGTSPDTQYF	TGTGCCAGCAGCTATGGGACTTCCCCAGATACGCAGTATTTT	NA	TRBV5-4	TRBJ2-3	NA
CAMAGTSGRGNTGELFF	TGTGCCATGGCCGGGACTAGCGGGAGGGGGAACACCGGGGAGCTGTTTTTT	TRBD2	TRBV10-3	TRBJ2-2	NA
CASSYPGQGVDIQYF	TGTGCCAGCAGTTACCCAGGACAGGGTGTAGACATTCAGTACTTC	TRBD1	TRBV6-5	TRBJ2-4	NA
CASSPGTMGGDTQYF	TGTGCCAGCAGCCCCGGGACTATGGGGGGTGATACGCAGTATTTT	TRBD2	TRBV9	TRBJ2-3	NA
CASSRQDSYEQYF	TGTGCCAGCAGCCGACAGGACTCCTACGAGCAGTACTTC	NA	TRBV7-9	TRBJ2-7	NA
CASSQGVIPNSYEQYF	TGTGCCAGCAGTCAGGGGGTCATTCCAAACTCCTACGAGCAGTACTTC	TRBD1	TRBV7-6	TRBJ2-7	NA
CASSFPGYGVNTEAFF	TGTGCCAGCAGTTTCCCGGGGTATGGGGTGAACACTGAAGCTTTCTTT	NA	TRBV28	TRBJ1-1	NA
CASSELSGASLSYEQYF	TGTGCCAGCTCAGAACTCTCGGGAGCTAGCTTGTCCTACGAGCAGTACTTC	NA	TRBV18	TRBJ2-7	NA
CASRDLAGVETQYF	TGCGCCAGCAGGGATTTAGCGGGAGTGGAGACCCAGTACTTC	TRBD2	TRBV5-1	TRBJ2-5	NA
CASSLLAGTTDTQYF	TGCGCCAGCAGCCTACTAGCGGGAACCACAGATACGCAGTATTTT	TRBD2	TRBV5-1	TRBJ2-3	NA
CSAQSTDTQYF	TGCAGTGCGCAGAGCACAGATACGCAGTATTTT	NA	TRBV20-1	TRBJ2-3	NA
CASSDLPGTDTQYF	TGTGCCAGCAGTGACCTGCCCGGGACAGATACGCAGTATTTT	NA	TRBV6-1	TRBJ2-3	NA
CASSLVGGVGDEQYF	TGCGCCAGCAGCTTGGTAGGGGGAGTTGGGGACGAGCAGTACTTC	NA	TRBV5-1	TRBJ2-7	NA
CASSYERGSGNTIYF	TGTGCCAGCAGTTACGAACGGGGGTCTGGAAACACCATATATTTT	NA	TRBV6-2/TRBV6-3	TRBJ1-3	NA
CASSRTSAHPNSYEQYF	TGTGCCAGCAGCCGGACTAGCGCACACCCTAACTCCTACGAGCAGTACTTC	TRBD2	TRBV7-3	TRBJ2-7	NA
CASSLTGQPSTDTQYF	TGTGCCAGCAGCTTAACGGGACAGCCTAGCACAGATACGCAGTATTTT	TRBD1	TRBV5-5	TRBJ2-3	NA
CATSRERTGGLYGYTF	TGTGCCACCAGCAGAGAAAGGACAGGGGGTTTGTATGGCTACACCTTC	TRBD1	TRBV15	TRBJ1-2	NA
CASSLEFGGDGYGYTF	TGTGCCAGCAGCTTAGAATTTGGGGGGGATGGCTATGGCTACACCTTC	NA	TRBV11-2	TRBJ1-2	NA
CASSGHTGTGDYNEQFF	TGTGCCAGCAGCGGTCATACCGGGACAGGGGACTACAATGAGCAGTTCTTC	TRBD1	TRBV9	TRBJ2-1	NA
CSVDETSGASGQYF	TGCAGCGTTGACGAGACTAGCGGGGCCTCTGGGCAGTACTTC	TRBD2	TRBV29-1	TRBJ2-7	few
CAWTQTVNTGELFF	TGTGCCTGGACCCAGACAGTTAACACCGGGGAGCTGTTTTTT	NA	TRBV30	TRBJ2-2	NA
CASRSGTGLEKLFF	TGTGCCAGCAGGAGTGGGACAGGGCTTGAAAAACTGTTTTTT	TRBD1	TRBV2	TRBJ1-4	NA
CASSFLGGGNEQFF	TGTGCCAGCAGCTTCCTCGGCGGGGGGAATGAGCAGTTCTTC	TRBD2	TRBV9	TRBJ2-1	once
CASSLDRGRGVDEQYF	TGCGCCAGCAGCTTGGATAGGGGCAGGGGAGTCGACGAGCAGTACTTC	NA	TRBV5-1	TRBJ2-7	NA
CASRVGLAAYNEQFF	TGTGCCAGCAGAGTCGGCCTAGCCGCCTACAATGAGCAGTTCTTC	NA	TRBV7-2	TRBJ2-1	once
CASSLVGWNTEAFF	TGTGCCAGCAGCTTGGTCGGGTGGAACACTGAAGCTTTCTTT	NA	TRBV5-6	TRBJ1-1	NA
CASSLLESSGNTIYF	TGCGCCAGCAGCCTCCTAGAATCCTCTGGAAACACCATATATTTT	NA	TRBV10-1	TRBJ1-3	NA